Listed here are 31 T cell receptor beta chains from one sample, sequenced in a study of neurological immune-mediated disorders. One entry per CDR3 protein, called by TCRdb with MiXCR from the 5' RACE reads. The sample carries roughly 17,000 distinct CDR3 sequences, over 2.5% recorded once. Sequencing was performed on PBMCs. The receptors shown here come from a woman between 18 and 30 years old with multiple sclerosis.

This clonotype came up many times. The rearrangement uses TRBV16 and TRBJ1-2, with D maybe TRBD1 (5 bases). CDR1 is KGHSY, CDR2 FQNENV, per germline. V was cut by 3 bases and J by 6 bases, with 11 bases left in between. CDR3 length: 13 residues. The CDR3 DNA sequence: TGTGCCAGCAGCCAGCAAAGGGGCCATGGCTACACCTTC. Residues: CASSQQRGHGYTF.

The V gene is TRBV7-2, the J gene TRBJ2-3; 8 bases match TRBD2. The CDR3 consists of 15 residues. Germline V gene lookup returns CDR1 SGHTA and CDR2 FQGNSA. V lost 5 bases to trimming and J lost 4 bases; unmatched junction nucleotides: 8. The CDR3 bases are TGTGCCAGCAGCCCGGGACTAGGTGATTCAGATACGCAGTATTTT. It is translated as CASSPGLGDSDTQYF.

Relative to its sample, this clonotype is medium-sized. V usage is TRBV7-3 and J usage is TRBJ2-2; TRBD2 matches 13 bases. V lost 5 bases, J lost 4 bases, and 4 bases stayed unmatched. Per the germline V gene, CDR1 is SGHTA and CDR2 is FQGTGA. The length of the CDR3 is 16 residues. The CDR3 loop reads CASSLGLAGFTGELFF. In nucleotides, the CDR3 is TGTGCCAGCAGCCTGGGACTAGCGGGGTTCACCGGGGAGCTGTTTTTT.

This clonotype appeared many times. The V and J genes are TRBV20-1 and TRBJ2-3, with 11 bases lining up with TRBD2. CDR1 DFQATT and CDR2 SNEGSKA come from the germline V gene (reference sequence). CDR3 length: 16 amino acids. V shed 6 bases, J shed 1 base, and the junction held 9 bases outside the gene matches. CDR3 nucleotides: TGCAGTGCGAATCCTCTAGCGGGAGGCCGCACAGATACGCAGTATTTT. It translates to CSANPLAGGRTDTQYF.

In its sample, this clonotype was seen many times. J is TRBJ2-7 and V is TRBV5-1, with 12 bases aligning to TRBD2. CDR1 and CDR2 from the germline V gene are SGHRS and YFSETQ. V shed 5 bases and J 5 bases; nucleotides not matched to a gene: 5. The CDR3 runs 14 residues. CDR3 amino acids: CASRPSGGAHEQYF. CDR3 DNA: TGCGCCAGCAGGCCTAGCGGGGGGGCCCACGAGCAGTACTTC.

This clonotype was seen ten or more times. The CDR3 sequence is CASSVEAGPEGGYTF. CDR3 sequence (DNA): TGTGCCAGCAGCGTAGAGGCCGGACCGGAGGGTGGCTACACCTTC. The V gene is TRBV9, the J gene TRBJ1-2; D ambiguous. Germline values: CDR1 SGDLS, CDR2 YYNGEE. The length of the CDR3 is 15 residues. V lost 0 bases to trimming and J lost 7 bases, with 16 bases between them.

This clonotype was observed many times. This chain joins TRBV7-6 and TRBJ2-5; either TRBD1 or TRBD2 may supply D (6 bases each). Trimming shortened V by 4 bases and J by 6 bases, and 21 bases separated the two germline ends. The CDR3 consists of 16 residues. From germline, CDR1 is SGHVS and CDR2 FNYEAQ. CDR3 bases: TGTGCCAGCAGCTCGGAGGGGGGCCCGAGAGGAAAGACCCAGTACTTC. It encodes CASSSEGGPRGKTQYF.

Many counts were recorded for this clonotype. V usage is TRBV27 and J usage is TRBJ1-5; maybe TRBD1 (5 bases). The V end lost 3 bases, the J end lost 6 bases, and 12 bases lay between the germline ends. There are 14 residues in the CDR3. The germline gives CDR1 MNHEY, CDR2 SMNVEV (reference sequence). In DNA, the CDR3 is TGTGCCAGCAGTTTGGGACCATACGGTCAGCCCCAGCATTTT. As protein: CASSLGPYGQPQHF.

The chain recombines TRBV20-1 with TRBJ1-5; TRBD1 is a possible D gene (5 bases). The germline V gene has CDR1 DFQATT and CDR2 SNEGSKA (reference sequence). The ends were cut back, 6 bases at V and 5 bases at J, with 17 bases in the middle. CDR3 size: 14 residues. DNA of the CDR3: TGCAGTGCCTCTGGGCGGGGACGGGATCAGCCCCAGCATTTT. Translated: CSASGRGRDQPQHF.

This clonotype was counted at least ten times. The rearrangement links TRBV5-1 to TRBJ1-1, with D uncertain. V was pared by 0 bases and J by 3 bases, with 3 bases between. Germline V lookup: CDR1 SGHRS, CDR2 YFSETQ. The CDR3 is made up of 12 amino acids. Here the CDR3 DNA reads TGCGCCAGCAGCTTGGTGGACACTGAAGCTTTCTTT. The encoded protein is CASSLVDTEAFF.

This clonotype was picked up many times. The chain joins TRBV29-1 to TRBJ2-6; D is undetermined. V lost 6 bases, J lost 1 base, and 7 bases lay in between. CDR1 SQVTM and CDR2 ANQGSEA come from the germline V gene. CDR3 length: 13 amino acids. The CDR3 sequence is CSVDPSGANVLTF. The DNA of the CDR3 is TGCAGCGTCGACCCTTCTGGGGCCAACGTCCTGACTTTC.

This clonotype was counted at least ten times. V usage is TRBV3-1 and J usage is TRBJ2-1, with D uncertain. CDR1 and CDR2 from the germline V gene are LGHDT and YNNKEL (reference sequence). Trimming took off 0 bases at V and 2 bases at J, with 8 bases between the two ends. This CDR3 is 15 amino acids long. The CDR3 nucleotides read TGTGCCAGCAGCCAAGATTCAGGTACCTACAATGAGCAGTTCTTC. Translated: CASSQDSGTYNEQFF.

This clonotype was picked up many times. The chain recombines TRBV7-9 with TRBJ2-3; 7 nucleotides agree with TRBD1. CDR1 and CDR2 (germline): SEHNR, FQNEAQ (reference sequence). V lost 5 bases, J lost 5 bases, and 7 bases stayed unmatched. The CDR3 is 14 amino acids. CDR3 in amino acids: CASSATGSGDTQYF. Written as DNA, the CDR3 is TGTGCCAGCAGCGCGACAGGGTCGGGAGATACGCAGTATTTT.

The table lists this clonotype with many counts. The V and J genes are TRBV6-6 and TRBJ1-2; tentative D call: TRBD1 (5 bases). V shed 10 bases and J shed 2 bases, with 8 bases lying between them. From germline, CDR1 is MNHNY and CDR2 SVGAGI (reference sequence). The CDR3 loop spans 11 amino acids. The CDR3 region has the DNA TGTGCCAATCGACAGAACTATGGCTACACCTTC. It is translated as CANRQNYGYTF.

Concerning this clonotype: A single base separates this from a much larger clone, so it may be a read error. This chain connects TRBV14 to TRBJ2-4, with D hard to call. Germline V gene sequence: CDR1 SGHDN, CDR2 FVKESK. The CDR3 is made up of 14 amino acids. The CDR3 DNA sequence: TGTGCCAACAGCCAAGATCTGGTCCAAAACATTCAGTACTTC. Protein sequence: CANSQDLVQNIQYF. Based on the CDR3 plus reference TRBV14 and TRBJ2-4, the full variable domain is EAGVTQFPSHSVIEKGQTVTLRCDPISGHDNLYWYRRVMGKEIKFLLHFVKESKQDESGMPNNRFLAERTGGTYSTLKVQPAELEDSGVYFCANSQDLVQNIQYFGAGTRLSVL.

This clonotype was counted ten times or more. CDR3 residues: CASSSTASNYGYTF. In DNA, the CDR3 is TGTGCCAGCAGCTCGACAGCTTCTAACTATGGCTACACCTTC. The genes are TRBV7-6 and TRBJ1-2; D may be TRBD1 (5 bases). Trimming pared 4 bases from V and 0 bases from J, leaving 9 bases between. Germline V gene data show CDR1 as SGHVS and CDR2 as FNYEAQ. The CDR3 extends over 14 amino acids.

The table lists this clonotype with many counts. The chain combines TRBV27 with TRBJ1-6; 11 positions agree with TRBD1. The CDR3 loop spans 14 amino acids. The germline gives CDR1 MNHEY, CDR2 SMNVEV (reference sequence). J gave up 10 bases and V 6 bases, and 5 bases lay outside the gene matches. The CDR3: CASSTDRGRSPLHF. The CDR3 coding sequence is TGTGCCAGCAGCACGGACAGGGGGCGGTCACCCCTCCACTTT.

The sample holds many counts of this clonotype. The rearrangement uses TRBV20-1 and TRBJ2-1; D is ambiguous. V lost 5 bases to trimming and J lost 6 bases, with 8 bases between them. Germline CDR1 and CDR2: DFQATT and SNEGSKA (reference sequence). This CDR3 is 11 amino acids long. As DNA, the CDR3 is TGCAGTGCTTACCAGGCCAATGAGCAGTTCTTC. This gives the protein CSAYQANEQFF.

This clonotype was recorded many times. This chain joins TRBV11-2 and TRBJ2-1; 11 nucleotides align to TRBD2. The CDR3 runs 16 residues. The junction had 7 bases not matched to a gene; V was cut back by 2 bases and J by 7 bases. Germline V CDR1 and CDR2: SGHAT, FQNNGV. The CDR3 coding sequence is TGTGCCAGCAGCTTATTTACTAGCGGGAGTTCGAATGAGCAGTTCTTC. This gives the protein CASSLFTSGSSNEQFF.

This clonotype occurred many times. V is TRBV25-1 and J is TRBJ1-2; D gene ambiguous. V shed 8 bases and J shed 8 bases, with 9 bases lying between them. Germline V lookup: CDR1 MGHDK, CDR2 SYGVNS. The CDR3 is made up of 10 amino acids. The CDR3 loop reads CASSAVGYTF. The CDR3 DNA is TGTGCCAGCTCCGCCGTGGGCTACACCTTC.

In its sample, this clonotype was seen many times. The rearrangement joins TRBV24-1 to TRBJ1-2, with 9 nucleotides matching TRBD1. The CDR3 has 13 residues. The germline gives CDR1 KGHDR, CDR2 SFDVKD. V was clipped by 9 bases and J by 6 bases; unmatched bases: 7. CDR3 sequence (DNA): TGTGCCACCCGAAGGGACAGGGAAGATGGCTACACCTTC. The encoded protein is CATRRDREDGYTF.

This clonotype was seen at least ten times. The chain joins TRBV9 to TRBJ2-5, with D perhaps TRBD2 (5 bases). The CDR3 runs 14 residues. V was pared by 2 bases and J by 5 bases, with 13 bases between. Germline CDR1 SGDLS, CDR2 YYNGEE. In DNA form, the CDR3 reads TGTGCCAGCAGCGTTGATACTAGTCCGGAGACCCAGTACTTC. It codes for CASSVDTSPETQYF.

This clonotype is labeled medium-sized. The rearrangement uses TRBV7-6 and TRBJ1-6; D is possibly TRBD1 (5 bases). Germline CDR1 and CDR2: SGHVS and FNYEAQ. The V end was cut by 1 base, the J end by 9 bases, with 16 bases between. This CDR3 is built from 16 residues. CDR3 DNA: TGTGCCAGCAGCTTAGGCGGGACCGCGTCGGGTTCACCCCTCCACTTT. This encodes CASSLGGTASGSPLHF.

Many counts were recorded for this clonotype. The chain recombines TRBV7-3 with TRBJ1-2; D gene uncertain. Germline lookup yields CDR1 SGHTA and CDR2 FQGTGA. V was clipped by 1 base and J by 7 bases, with 10 bases between them. The CDR3 loop spans 13 amino acids. The CDR3 reads CASSLNTGSGYTF. The CDR3 DNA is TGTGCCAGCAGCTTAAATACGGGGTCTGGCTACACCTTC.

Notes on this clonotype: The conserved final phenylalanine or tryptophan is absent from the CDR3, which likely points to a read error. CDR3 sequence reads: CASSPGRSVGGYTI. The CDR3 bases are TGTGCCAGCAGCCCTGGACGGAGCGTGGGTGGCTACACCATC. The V call is TRBV7-2, the J call TRBJ1-2, with no clear D. The V gene's germline CDR1 is SGHTA and CDR2 FQGNSA. The CDR3 covers 14 residues. V was cut by 5 bases and J by 7 bases, with 17 bases left in between.

Worth noting for this clonotype: Relative to the germline gene, one junction end is altered; a read error may explain this. V and J are TRBV6-2 or TRBV6-3 and TRBJ1-5, with a possible D match to TRBD1 (5 bases). The V gene's germline CDR1 is MNHEY and CDR2 SVGEGT. The CDR3 is 13 residues long. The CDR3: CASSYGGNQPQNF. The CDR3 DNA sequence: TGTGCCAGCAGTTACGGGGGAAATCAGCCCCAGAATTTT.

This clonotype showed up many times. The chain uses TRBV11-2 and TRBJ1-1; TRBD1 is a possible D gene (6 bases). The V gene lost 0 bases and the J gene lost 6 bases, with 8 bases spanning the gap. The CDR3 runs 13 residues. Germline loops: CDR1 SGHAT, CDR2 FQNNGV. The CDR3: CASSLEGGAEAFF. In DNA, the CDR3 is TGTGCCAGCAGCTTAGAGGGGGGCGCTGAAGCTTTCTTT.

This clonotype was seen many times. V usage is TRBV7-2 and J usage is TRBJ2-3; D possibly corresponds to TRBD1 (6 bases). CDR3 length: 15 residues. The germline V gene encodes CDR1 SGHTA and CDR2 FQGNSA. V was pared by 2 bases and J by 4 bases, with 13 bases between. The DNA of the CDR3 is TGTGCCAGCAGCTTAAAGGGGGTTACTGCAGATACGCAGTATTTT. It specifies CASSLKGVTADTQYF.

This clonotype was found a few times. The chain is built from TRBV7-9 and TRBJ2-7; D gene uncertain. The CDR3 consists of 13 residues. Trimming left V 3 bases short and J 4 bases short, with 10 bases between. Looked up from germline, CDR1 is SEHNR and CDR2 is FQNEAQ (reference sequence). CDR3: CASSFNRVYEQYF. In nucleotides, the CDR3 is TGTGCCAGCAGCTTCAATAGGGTATACGAGCAGTACTTC.

This clonotype has ten or more counts. The J gene is TRBJ2-1, the V gene TRBV27, with 7 bases aligning to TRBD2. The CDR3 consists of 15 residues. In germline, CDR1 is MNHEY, CDR2 SMNVEV (reference sequence). Germline trimming cut 5 bases from V and 0 bases from J; bases unmatched to any gene: 4. The CDR3 nucleotides read TGTGCCAGCAGTCGCCGGACTAGCTCCTACAATGAGCAGTTCTTC. This sequence encodes CASSRRTSSYNEQFF.

This clonotype was observed many times. The chain links TRBV6-2 or TRBV6-3 to TRBJ2-5, with 9 bases identical to TRBD2. This CDR3 spans 13 amino acids. Looked up from germline, CDR1 is MNHEY and CDR2 is SVGEGT. Trimming removed 8 bases from V and 3 bases from J; junction bases left unmatched: 4. CDR3: CASGLAGKETQYF. CDR3 nucleotide sequence: TGTGCCAGCGGGCTAGCGGGAAAAGAGACCCAGTACTTC.